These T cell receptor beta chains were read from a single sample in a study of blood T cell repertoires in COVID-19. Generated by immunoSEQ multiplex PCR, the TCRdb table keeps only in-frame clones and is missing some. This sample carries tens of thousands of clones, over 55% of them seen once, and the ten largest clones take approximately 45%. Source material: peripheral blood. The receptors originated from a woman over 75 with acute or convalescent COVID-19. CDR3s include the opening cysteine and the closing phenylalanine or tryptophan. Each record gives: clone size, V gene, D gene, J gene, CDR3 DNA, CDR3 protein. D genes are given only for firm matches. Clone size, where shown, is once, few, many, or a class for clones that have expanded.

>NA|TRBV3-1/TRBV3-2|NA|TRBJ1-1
TGTGCCAGCAGCCAAAACGCGGGGTACCCTGAAGCTTTCTTT
CASSQNAGYPEAFF
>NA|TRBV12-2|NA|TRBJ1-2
TGTGCAAGTCAACAAAAGGTCCTATCTAGGTATGGCTACACCTTC
CASQQKVLSRYGYTF
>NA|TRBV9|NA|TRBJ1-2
TGTGCCAGCAGCGCCGCGGGGGCGGCTAACTATGGCTACACCTTC
CASSAAGAANYGYTF
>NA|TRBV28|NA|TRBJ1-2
TGTGCCAGCAGTTCGGAGGTTGGTGGCTACACCTTC
CASSSEVGGYTF
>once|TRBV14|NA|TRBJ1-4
TGTGCCAGCAGCCGGGGCTTCTCTGTGGGGGAAAAACTGTTTTTT
CASSRGFSVGEKLFF
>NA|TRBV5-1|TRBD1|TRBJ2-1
TGCGCCAGCAGCTTGGCCGGGACAGGGGGCACTGAGCAGTTCTTC
CASSLAGTGGTEQFF
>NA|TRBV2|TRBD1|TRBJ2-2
TGTGCCAGCAGTGGGGACAGGGGACGGGACACCGGGGAGCTGTTTTTT
CASSGDRGRDTGELFF
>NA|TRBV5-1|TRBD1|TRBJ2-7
TGCGCCAGCAGCCCGGGGGACAGGGACGGGGAGCAGTACTTC
CASSPGDRDGEQYF
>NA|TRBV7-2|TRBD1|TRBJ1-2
TGTGCCAGCAGCATAATTCAGGGGGCGGTCGGAGTCTATGGCTACACCTTC
CASSIIQGAVGVYGYTF
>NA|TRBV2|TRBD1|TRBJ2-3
TGTGCCAGCAATCTAGGGGGCAGAGATACGCAGTATTTT
CASNLGGRDTQYF
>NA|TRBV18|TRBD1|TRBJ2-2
TGTGCCAGCTCGCCGGACAGGGGAAGCGGGGAGCTGTTTTTT
CASSPDRGSGELFF
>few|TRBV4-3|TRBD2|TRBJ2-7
TGCGCCAGCAGCCGAGGGACTAGCGGGAACTACGAGCAGTACTTC
CASSRGTSGNYEQYF
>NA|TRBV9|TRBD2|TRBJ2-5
TGTGCCAGCAGCACTAGCGGGGGGAAAGAGACCCAGTACTTC
CASSTSGGKETQYF
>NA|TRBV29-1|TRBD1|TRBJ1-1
TGCAGCGCCCAGGGACAGGGCCTTACTGAAGCTTTCTTT
CSAQGQGLTEAFF
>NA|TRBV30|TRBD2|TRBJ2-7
TGTGCCTGGACCTCCGGGACTAGCGGGAAAAGCTCCTACGAGCAGTACTTC
CAWTSGTSGKSSYEQYF
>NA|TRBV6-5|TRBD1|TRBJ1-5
TGTGCCAGCAGTCAGGACAGGAATCAGCCCCAGCATTTT
CASSQDRNQPQHF
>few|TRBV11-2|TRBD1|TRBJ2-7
TGTGCCAGCAGCTTACTAGGGGGACAGAACGAGCAGTACTTC
CASSLLGGQNEQYF
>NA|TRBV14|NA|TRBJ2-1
TGTGCCAGCAGCCAGGAGGACGGTGAGCAGTTCTTC
CASSQEDGEQFF
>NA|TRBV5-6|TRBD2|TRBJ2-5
TGTGCCAGCAGCTGGGGACTACAAGAGACCCAGTACTTC
CASSWGLQETQYF
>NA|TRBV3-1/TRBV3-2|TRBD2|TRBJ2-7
TGTGCCAGCAGCCACCGGGGGGCCTACGAGCAGTACTTC
CASSHRGAYEQYF
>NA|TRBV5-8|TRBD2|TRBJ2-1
TGTGCCAGCAGCTTTCCCCTAGCGGGGACTTACAATGAGCAGTTCTTC
CASSFPLAGTYNEQFF
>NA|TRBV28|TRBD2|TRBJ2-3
TGTGCCAGCAGTTTATCCCTTAGCGGGGCCAGCACAGATACGCAGTATTTT
CASSLSLSGASTDTQYF
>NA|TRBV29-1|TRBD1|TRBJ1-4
TGCAGCGTTGCGACAGGGAGGAGTGAAAAACTGTTTTTT
CSVATGRSEKLFF
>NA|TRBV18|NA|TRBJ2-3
TGTGCCAGCTCACCTACAGAACTCGATACGCAGTATTTT
CASSPTELDTQYF
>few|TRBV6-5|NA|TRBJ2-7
TGTGCCAACAAGGAGGGGCCCATCGCCGAGCAGTACTTC
CANKEGPIAEQYF
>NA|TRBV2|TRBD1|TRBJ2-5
TGTGCCAGCAGTCTCCGGGACAGGGAATCAACTCAGTACTTC
CASSLRDRESTQYF
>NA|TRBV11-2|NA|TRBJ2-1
TGTGCCAGCAGCTTAGTAAGCAATTATGAGCAGTTCTTC
CASSLVSNYEQFF
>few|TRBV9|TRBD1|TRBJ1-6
TGTGCCAGTGGGGGACAGGGTGGTTCACCCCTCCACTTT
CASGGQGGSPLHF
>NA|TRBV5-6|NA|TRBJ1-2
TGTGCCAGCAGCCCCGGTACCTATGGCTACACCTTC
CASSPGTYGYTF
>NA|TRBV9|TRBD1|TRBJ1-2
TGTGCCAGCAGGCCCACCTTTGGGGGACAGGGAAACTATGGCTACACCTTC
CASRPTFGGQGNYGYTF
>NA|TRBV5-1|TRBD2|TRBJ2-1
TGCGCCAGCAGCCAAGTACTTAGCGGGAGTTTTGAGCAGTTCTTC
CASSQVLSGSFEQFF
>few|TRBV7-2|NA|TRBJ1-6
TGTGCCAGCAGCTTCCTACAGGGCAATAATTCACCCCTCCACTTT
CASSFLQGNNSPLHF
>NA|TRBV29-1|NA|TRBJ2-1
TGCAGCGTTGGGGCAGACAATGAGCAGTTCTTC
CSVGADNEQFF
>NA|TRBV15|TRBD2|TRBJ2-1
TGTGCCACCAGCAGCAGTCTAGCGGACAATGAGCAGTTCTTC
CATSSSLADNEQFF
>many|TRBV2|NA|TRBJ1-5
TGTGCCAGCAGCGCAGGGTCTAGCAATCAGCCCCAGCATTTT
CASSAGSSNQPQHF
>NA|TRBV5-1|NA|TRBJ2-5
TGCGCCAGCAGCTCCCTGGAGACCCAGTACTTC
CASSSLETQYF
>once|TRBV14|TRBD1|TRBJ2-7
TGTGCCAGCAGCCCCCGGACAGGGTCCACCTACGAGCAGTACTTC
CASSPRTGSTYEQYF
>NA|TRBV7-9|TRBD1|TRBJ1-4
TGTGCCAGCAGCTTGGGGGACAGCAGCAATGAAAAACTGTTTTTT
CASSLGDSSNEKLFF
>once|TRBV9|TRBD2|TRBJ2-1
TGTGCCAGCAGCCCGCGGGGGGGCCTCTCCTACAATGAGCAGTTCTTC
CASSPRGGLSYNEQFF
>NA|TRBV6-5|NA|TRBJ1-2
TGTGCCAGCAGTTATGCCCTAGGGCAGGGCAGTGGCTACACCTTC
CASSYALGQGSGYTF
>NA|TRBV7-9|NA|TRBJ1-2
TGTGCCAGCAGCTTAGAGAGCTATGGCTACACCTTC
CASSLESYGYTF
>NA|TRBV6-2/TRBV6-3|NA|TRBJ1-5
TGTGCCAGCAGTCGGAGGGGCGACCGTAGCAATCAGCCCCAGCATTTT
CASSRRGDRSNQPQHF
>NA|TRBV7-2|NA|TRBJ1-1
TGTGCCAGCAGCTTAGCCCAGCAGGCCACTGAAGCTTTCTTT
CASSLAQQATEAFF
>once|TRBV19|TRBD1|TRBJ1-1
TGTGCCAGTAGATACAGGGGGGGGAAGAACACTGAAGCTTTCTTT
CASRYRGGKNTEAFF
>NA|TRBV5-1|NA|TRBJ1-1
TGCGCCAGCAGGTGGCAAAGCGGCGACACTGAAGCTTTCTTT
CASRWQSGDTEAFF
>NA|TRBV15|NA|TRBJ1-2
TGTGCCACCAGCAGAGATAGGAGGGGCGGTGGCTACACCTTC
CATSRDRRGGGYTF
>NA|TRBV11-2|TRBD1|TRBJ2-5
TGTGCCAGCAGCCAAGACAGGGGAGTGATAGAGACCCAGTACTTC
CASSQDRGVIETQYF
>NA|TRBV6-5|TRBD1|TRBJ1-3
TGTGCCACCCGGACAGGGAGGGGAAACACCATATATTTT
CATRTGRGNTIYF
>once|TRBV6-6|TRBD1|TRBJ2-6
TGTGCCAGCAGTCTTACCGGGACAGGGGGTTCTGGGGCCAACGTCCTGACTTTC
CASSLTGTGGSGANVLTF
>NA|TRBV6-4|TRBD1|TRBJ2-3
TGTGCCAGCAGCCGAACAGGGGGCGAGGATACGCAGTATTTT
CASSRTGGEDTQYF
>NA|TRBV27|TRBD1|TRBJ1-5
TGTGCCAGCAGTCGGACAGGGGGGCACAATCAGCCCCAGCATTTT
CASSRTGGHNQPQHF
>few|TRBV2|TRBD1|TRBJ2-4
TGTGCCAGCAGTAGAGGGACAGCCGGGGACATTCAGTACTTC
CASSRGTAGDIQYF
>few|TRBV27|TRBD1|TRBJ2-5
TGTGCCAGCAGTAGCTACCGGGACAGGGCTGAGACCCAGTACTTC
CASSSYRDRAETQYF
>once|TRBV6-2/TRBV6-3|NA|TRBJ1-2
TGTGCCAGCAGCCTACAGGGATACTATGGCTACACCTTC
CASSLQGYYGYTF
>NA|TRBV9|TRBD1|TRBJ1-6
TGTGCCAGCAGCGTAGGACAGGGGAATTCACCCCTCCACTTT
CASSVGQGNSPLHF
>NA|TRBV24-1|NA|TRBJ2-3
TGTGCCACCAGGGACTTCACAGATACGCAGTATTTT
CATRDFTDTQYF